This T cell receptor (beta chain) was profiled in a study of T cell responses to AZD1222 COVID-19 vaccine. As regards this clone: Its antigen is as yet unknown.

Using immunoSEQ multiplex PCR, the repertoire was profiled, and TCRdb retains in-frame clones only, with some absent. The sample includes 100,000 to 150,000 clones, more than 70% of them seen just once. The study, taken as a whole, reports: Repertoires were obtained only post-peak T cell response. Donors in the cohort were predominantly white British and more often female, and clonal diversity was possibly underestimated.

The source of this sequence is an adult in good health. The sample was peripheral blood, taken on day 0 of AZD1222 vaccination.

CDR3 loop: CASSSRGTYSSPEETQYF. CDR3 nucleotide sequence: TGTGCCAGCAGTTCCCGCGGGACGTATTCATCCCCCGAAGAGACCCAGTACTTC. The chain combines TRBV27 with TRBJ2-5, with D possibly being TRBD2 (6 bases). This CDR3 is 18 amino acids long. V was shortened by 4 bases and J by 3 bases, with 24 bases between the two germline ends. CDR1 and CDR2 from the germline V gene are MNHEY and SMNVEV (reference sequence).